This is a list of T cell receptor beta chains from one sample in a study of blood T cell repertoires in COVID-19. The table came from immunoSEQ multiplex PCR; TCRdb's copy has only in-frame clones and leaves some out. The sample consists of approximately 230,000 clones, approximately 84% of them appearing once. The sample consisted of PBMCs or T cells enriched from blood (not recorded which). All receptors come from a man aged 40-49 years who had recovered from COVID-19. The CDR3 runs from the conserved cysteine through the conserved F or W. The D gene is left open where the match is weak. A clone size is listed for some rows: how often the clone was seen (once, few, many), or a class if it is expanded.

v_gene,d_gene,j_gene,abundance,CDR3aa,CDR3nt
TRBV28,TRBD1,TRBJ1-2,few,CASRDRGPSNYGYTF,TGTGCCAGCCGGGACAGGGGGCCTTCTAACTATGGCTACACCTTC
TRBV25-1,TRBD2,TRBJ2-7,.,CASSEEGSGRWEQYF,TGTGCCAGCAGTGAGGAGGGAAGCGGGAGGTGGGAGCAGTACTTC
TRBV27,.,TRBJ1-5,.,CASSPGFRSPQHF,TGTGCCAGCAGTCCAGGGTTCAGATCGCCCCAGCATTTT
TRBV6-4,.,TRBJ1-6,.,CASSEGGSNSPLHF,TGTGCCAGCAGTGAGGGGGGGTCTAATTCACCCCTCCACTTT
TRBV27,TRBD1,TRBJ1-2,.,CASKVQGAGGYTF,TGTGCCAGCAAAGTACAGGGGGCTGGTGGCTACACCTTC
TRBV10-3,TRBD1,TRBJ2-5,.,CAISDYGTAQETQYF,TGTGCCATCAGTGATTACGGGACAGCACAAGAGACCCAGTACTTC
TRBV5-1,.,TRBJ2-3,.,CASSFRDSLTDTQYF,TGCGCCAGCAGCTTTAGGGACTCACTCACAGATACGCAGTATTTT
TRBV5-1,TRBD1,TRBJ1-6,.,CASSLMTGGNSPLHF,TGCGCCAGCAGCTTGATGACAGGGGGGAATTCACCCCTCCACTTT
TRBV3-1/TRBV3-2,.,TRBJ2-2,once,CASSQTSTRELFF,TGTGCCAGCAGCCAAACGTCTACCAGGGAGCTGTTTTTT
TRBV3-1/TRBV3-2,.,TRBJ2-7,.,CASSPPGTSIAYF,TGTGCCAGCAGCCCCCCCGGGACTTCCATCGCGTACTTC
TRBV10-3,TRBD1,TRBJ1-1,.,CATATGGRTEAFF,TGTGCCACCGCGACAGGGGGAAGGACTGAAGCTTTCTTT
TRBV28,TRBD1,TRBJ1-6,.,CASSPDRGQDLYSPLHF,TGTGCCAGCAGTCCCGACAGGGGGCAAGACCTTTATTCACCCCTCCACTTT
TRBV6-5,TRBD2,TRBJ2-2,.,CASSYGSGGGTGELFF,TGTGCCAGCAGTTACGGTAGCGGGGGGGGCACCGGGGAGCTGTTTTTT
TRBV29-1,TRBD1,TRBJ1-1,once,CSADREGGEAFF,TGCAGCGCCGACAGGGAAGGGGGTGAAGCTTTCTTT
TRBV12-3/TRBV12-4,.,TRBJ1-5,.,CASSSGFNQPQHF,TGTGCCAGCAGTTCGGGGTTCAATCAGCCCCAGCATTTT
TRBV9,TRBD1,TRBJ1-5,once,CASSILNPQGNYSNQPQHF,TGTGCCAGCAGCATACTGAACCCACAGGGGAATTATAGCAATCAGCCCCAGCATTTT
TRBV5-1,.,TRBJ2-3,.,CASSPSPSSTDTQYF,TGCGCCAGCAGCCCGTCCCCTTCTAGCACAGATACGCAGTATTTT
TRBV14,.,TRBJ2-3,few,CASSPLARTDTQYF,TGTGCCAGCAGCCCACTCGCCCGCACAGATACGCAGTATTTT
TRBV3-1/TRBV3-2,TRBD1,TRBJ2-7,.,CASSDTGTAQYF,TGTGCCAGCAGCGATACCGGGACAGCCCAGTACTTC
TRBV9,.,TRBJ2-3,.,CASSVAGVTDTQYF,TGTGCCAGCAGCGTAGCCGGGGTGACAGATACGCAGTATTTT
TRBV4-1,.,TRBJ2-6,.,CASSQIMQSGANVLTF,TGCGCCAGCAGCCAAATCATGCAGTCTGGGGCCAACGTCCTGACTTTC
TRBV7-3,.,TRBJ2-3,.,CASSSGRIPDTQYF,TGTGCCAGCAGCTCTGGTAGAATACCAGATACGCAGTATTTT
TRBV27,.,TRBJ1-1,.,CASSLSVATEAFF,TGTGCCAGCAGTTTATCGGTGGCAACTGAAGCTTTCTTT
TRBV7-3,.,TRBJ2-5,.,CASSAGGALETQYF,TGTGCCAGCAGCGCCGGGGGAGCCTTAGAGACCCAGTACTTC
TRBV29-1,TRBD1,TRBJ1-3,few,CSARTGSGNTIYF,TGCAGCGCGCGGACAGGGTCTGGAAACACCATATATTTT
TRBV7-3,.,TRBJ2-2,once,CASSLIGKGTGELFF,TGTGCCAGCAGCTTAATAGGAAAGGGGACCGGGGAGCTGTTTTTT
TRBV20-1,.,TRBJ1-6,.,CSASSELNSPLHF,TGCAGTGCTAGTAGTGAGCTTAATTCACCCCTCCACTTT
TRBV28,.,TRBJ2-5,.,CASSLLQETQYF,TGTGCCAGCAGTTTACTCCAAGAGACCCAGTACTTC
TRBV13,TRBD2,TRBJ2-7,.,CASSSFLAVTEQYF,TGTGCCAGCAGCTCCTTTCTAGCGGTTACTGAGCAGTACTTC
TRBV2,.,TRBJ1-4,once,CASTLRLVDEKLFF,TGTGCCAGCACTCTCCGCTTAGTGGATGAAAAACTGTTTTTT
TRBV19,.,TRBJ1-4,.,CASSMPGTEKLFF,TGTGCCAGTAGTATGCCCGGTACTGAAAAACTGTTTTTT
TRBV30,.,TRBJ1-6,.,CAWSVQQGSSPLHF,TGTGCCTGGAGTGTACAGCAGGGAAGTTCACCCCTCCACTTT
TRBV5-1,.,TRBJ2-1,.,CASSAGLPGNEQFF,TGCGCCAGCAGCGCCGGACTCCCGGGGAATGAGCAGTTCTTC
TRBV7-6,.,TRBJ2-5,.,CASSYIPGARETQYF,TGTGCCAGCAGCTACATACCGGGAGCAAGGGAGACCCAGTACTTC
TRBV28,TRBD1,TRBJ2-5,once,CASSLQGVRETQYF,TGTGCCAGCAGTTTACAGGGGGTTAGAGAGACCCAGTACTTC
TRBV5-1,.,TRBJ1-1,.,CASSPYRRNTEAFF,TGCGCCAGCAGCCCCTACAGGAGGAACACTGAAGCTTTCTTT
TRBV20-1,.,TRBJ2-7,few,CSARPLYEQYF,TGCAGTGCTAGACCCCTCTACGAGCAGTACTTC